This T cell receptor beta chain was identified in a study of patients and donors after allogeneic stem cell transplantation. This clonotype was found a few times. CDR1 LNHDA and CDR2 SQIVND come from the germline V gene (reference sequence). V dropped 1 base and J dropped 1; count of bases not matched to a gene: 4. The CDR3 has 18 residues. TCRdb used MiXCR to reprocess the RT-PCR reads, holding one entry per CDR3 protein. The data show 17,000 or so distinct CDR3 sequences, about 30% seen once. The sequence derives from a human donor who was either an allogeneic HSCT recipient or a stem cell or donor lymphocyte infusion donor (not recorded which). It is not recorded whose cells these are; they may come from a transplant donor. Sequencing input: blood, either unsorted or a sorted T cell fraction (not recorded which). This chain connects TRBV19 to TRBJ2-1, with 13 positions matching TRBD2. The CDR3: CASSIGGTSGASYNEQFF. Here the CDR3 DNA reads TGTGCCAGTAGTATAGGCGGGACTAGCGGGGCTTCCTACAATGAGCAGTTCTTC.